These 12 T cell receptor beta chains originate from one sample sequenced in a study of T cell repertoires in cytomegalovirus infection. TCRdb used MiXCR to reprocess the reads, holding one entry per CDR3 protein. The sample holds roughly 280,000 distinct CDR3 sequences, roughly 15% seen once. Sequencing was done on a sample of PBMCs. The receptors were gathered from a human donor in good health (CMV status not recorded). Some clones in this sample may be carry-over from other donors' samples.

V and J are TRBV15 and TRBJ1-1; no definite D call. The V end lost 0 bases, the J end lost 0 bases, and 8 bases lay between the germline ends. Germline V gives CDR1 LNHNV, CDR2 YYDKDF (reference sequence). This CDR3 has 15 residues. The CDR3 here is CATSRDPGLNTEAFF. The CDR3 DNA reads TGTGCCACCAGCAGAGATCCGGGTCTGAACACTGAAGCTTTCTTT.

This clonotype was counted only a few times. This chain uses TRBV28 with TRBJ1-2; 7 bases match TRBD1. Germline lookup yields CDR1 MDHEN and CDR2 SYDVKM. The V gene end was trimmed by 6 bases and the J gene end by 4 bases; junction bases not matched to a gene: 11. CDR3 length: 15 residues. DNA for the CDR3: TGTGCCAGCAGCCATTCCACAGGGGCCCCCTATGGCTACACCTTC. Translating it yields CASSHSTGAPYGYTF.

The V call is TRBV27, the J call TRBJ2-7; TRBD1 or TRBD2 may be the D gene (5 bases each). Germline V gene sequence: CDR1 MNHEY, CDR2 SMNVEV (reference sequence). The CDR3 totals 14 residues. Trimming pared 2 bases from V and 2 bases from J, leaving 10 bases between. CDR3 sequence: CASSLGDGPYEQYF. The CDR3 region has the DNA TGTGCCAGCAGTTTAGGGGACGGCCCCTACGAGCAGTACTTC.

The chain joins TRBV6-6 to TRBJ1-1; perhaps TRBD1 as D (6 bases). The V gene's germline CDR1 is MNHNY and CDR2 SVGAGI (reference sequence). CDR3 length: 14 residues. Trimming took off 5 bases at V and 4 bases at J, with 14 bases between the two ends. The CDR3 loop is CASSPGGGATEAFF. In DNA form, the CDR3 reads TGTGCCAGCAGTCCGGGGGGGGGGGCCACTGAAGCTTTCTTT.

The V and J genes are TRBV15 and TRBJ1-2; TRBD1 matches 8 bases. Germline V gene data show CDR1 as LNHNV and CDR2 as YYDKDF (reference sequence). The V and J ends lost 0 bases and 4 bases, in that order; junction bases with no gene match: 10. There are 17 residues in the CDR3. CDR3 loop: CATSRDHQGATIYGYTF. CDR3 in DNA: TGTGCCACCAGCAGAGATCATCAGGGGGCGACTATCTATGGCTACACCTTC.

In this sample, this clonotype turned up many times. V usage is TRBV25-1 and J usage is TRBJ2-1; D is unresolved. V was shortened by 5 bases and J by 5 bases, with 16 bases between the two germline ends. There are 15 residues in the CDR3. Germline V lookup: CDR1 MGHDK, CDR2 SYGVNS. CDR3 loop: CASSPPGIFNNEQFF. CDR3 DNA: TGTGCCAGCAGTCCCCCCGGCATCTTTAACAATGAGCAGTTCTTC. Supplemented by reference TRBV25-1 and TRBJ2-1, the full variable domain reads EADIYQTPRYLVIGTGKKITLECSQTMGHDKMYWYQQDPGMELHLIHYSYGVNSTEKGDLSSESTVSRIRTEHFPLTLESARPSHTSQYLCASSPPGIFNNEQFFGPGTRLTVL.

This chain uses TRBV5-1 with TRBJ2-7, with 9 bases lining up with TRBD1. Germline V gene data show CDR1 as SGHRS and CDR2 as YFSETQ. V lost 0 bases, J lost 3 bases, and 4 bases stayed unmatched. This CDR3 comprises 15 residues. Written as DNA, the CDR3 is TGCGCCAGCAGCTTGGTGACAGGGGGTGGCTACGAGCAGTACTTC. This codes for CASSLVTGGGYEQYF.

This clonotype was detected ten times or more. The chain links TRBV7-2 to TRBJ2-7; a weak D match, TRBD2 (5 bases). The CDR3 totals 17 residues. Trimming shortened V by 2 bases and J by 1 base, and 18 bases separated the two germline ends. The germline V gene encodes CDR1 SGHTA and CDR2 FQGNSA. The CDR3 region has the DNA TGTGCCAGCAGCTTAAGGACTGTAGGTAGGAAATCCTACGAGCAGTACTTC. As protein: CASSLRTVGRKSYEQYF.

This rearrangement joins TRBV9 to TRBJ1-1; D gene uncertain. The V gene lost 0 bases and the J gene lost 6 bases, with 12 bases spanning the gap. The CDR3 is made up of 14 amino acids. CDR1 SGDLS and CDR2 YYNGEE come from the germline V gene. CDR3 sequence: CASSVDPGLAEAFF. The CDR3, as DNA: TGTGCCAGCAGCGTAGACCCAGGCTTGGCTGAAGCTTTCTTT.

This clonotype was observed many times. The chain uses TRBV11-2 and TRBJ2-1, with D possibly matching TRBD2 (6 bases). V lost 5 bases, J lost 10 bases, and 12 bases lay in between. This CDR3 spans 12 amino acids. Germline V lookup: CDR1 SGHAT, CDR2 FQNNGV. The CDR3 coding sequence is TGTGCCAGCAGCCCCACGCGGGACGAGCAGTTCTTC. It codes for CASSPTRDEQFF.

This clonotype was observed at least ten times. V gene TRBV7-8 combines with J gene TRBJ2-5; D is possibly TRBD1 or TRBD2 (5 bases each). The CDR3 runs to 12 residues. CDR1 SGHVS and CDR2 FQNEAQ come from the germline V gene. V lost 5 bases and J 8 bases, leaving 12 bases between the germline ends. The CDR3 loop is CASSPARDTQYF. In DNA, the CDR3 is TGTGCCAGCAGCCCGGCGAGGGACACCCAGTACTTC.

The rearrangement joins TRBV2 to TRBJ1-6; no clear D. Trimming shortened V by 6 bases and J by 0 bases, and 9 bases separated the two germline ends. The CDR3 extends over 15 amino acids. Germline V lookup: CDR1 SNHLY, CDR2 FYNNEI. The CDR3 loop reads CASRQPSSYNSPLHF. The DNA for the CDR3 is TGTGCCAGCAGACAGCCCAGCTCCTATAATTCACCCCTCCACTTT.